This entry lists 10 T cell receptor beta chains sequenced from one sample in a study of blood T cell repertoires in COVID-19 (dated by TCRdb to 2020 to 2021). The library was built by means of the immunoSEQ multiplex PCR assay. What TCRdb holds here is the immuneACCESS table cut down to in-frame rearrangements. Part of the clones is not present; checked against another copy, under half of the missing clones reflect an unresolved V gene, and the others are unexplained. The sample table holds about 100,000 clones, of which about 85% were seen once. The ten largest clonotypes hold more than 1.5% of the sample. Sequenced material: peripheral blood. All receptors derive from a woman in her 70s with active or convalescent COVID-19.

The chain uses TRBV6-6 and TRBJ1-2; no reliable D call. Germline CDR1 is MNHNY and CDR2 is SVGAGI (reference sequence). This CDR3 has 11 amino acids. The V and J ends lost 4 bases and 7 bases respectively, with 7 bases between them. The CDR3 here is CASSSEAGYTF. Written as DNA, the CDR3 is TGTGCCAGCAGTTCTGAGGCTGGCTACACCTTC.

CDR3 amino acids: CASSPDSSTGELFF. The CDR3 DNA reads as TGTGCCAGCAGCCCAGACAGTTCCACCGGGGAGCTGTTTTTT. This chain uses TRBV5-4 with TRBJ2-2, with a possible D match to TRBD1 (5 bases). The CDR3 has 14 residues. V was shortened by 4 bases and J by 4 bases, with 11 bases between the two germline ends. Germline V gives CDR1 SGHNT, CDR2 YYREEE (reference sequence).

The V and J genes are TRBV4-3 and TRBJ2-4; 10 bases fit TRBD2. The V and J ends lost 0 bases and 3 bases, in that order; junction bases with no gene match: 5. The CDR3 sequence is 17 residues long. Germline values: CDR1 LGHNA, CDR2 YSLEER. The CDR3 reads CASSQDGLAGVKNIQYF. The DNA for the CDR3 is TGCGCCAGCAGCCAAGATGGCCTAGCGGGAGTCAAAAACATTCAGTACTTC.

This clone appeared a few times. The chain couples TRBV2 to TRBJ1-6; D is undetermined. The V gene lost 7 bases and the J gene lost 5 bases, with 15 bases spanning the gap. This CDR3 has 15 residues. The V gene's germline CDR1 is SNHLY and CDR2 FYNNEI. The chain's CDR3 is CASIINPRNNSPLHF. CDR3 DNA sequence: TGTGCCAGCATTATAAACCCCAGGAATAATTCACCCCTCCACTTT.

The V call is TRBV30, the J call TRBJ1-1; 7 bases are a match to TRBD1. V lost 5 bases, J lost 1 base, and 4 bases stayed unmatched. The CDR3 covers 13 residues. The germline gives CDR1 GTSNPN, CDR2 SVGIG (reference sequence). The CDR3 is CAWGGQKNTEAFF. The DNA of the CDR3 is TGTGCCTGGGGGGGACAGAAGAACACTGAAGCTTTCTTT. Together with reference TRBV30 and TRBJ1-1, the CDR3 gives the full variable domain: SQTIHQWPATLVQPVGSPLSLECTVEGTSNPNLYWYRQAAGRGLQLLFYSVGIGQISSEVPQNLSASRPQDRQFILSSKKLLLSDSGFYLCAWGGQKNTEAFFGQGTRLTVV.

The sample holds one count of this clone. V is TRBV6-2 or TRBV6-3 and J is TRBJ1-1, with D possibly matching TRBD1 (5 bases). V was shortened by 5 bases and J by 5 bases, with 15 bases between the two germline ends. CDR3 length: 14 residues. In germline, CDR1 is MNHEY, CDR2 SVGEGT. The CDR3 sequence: CASSTRRAGTEAFF. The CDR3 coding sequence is TGTGCCAGCAGTACCCGCAGGGCTGGAACTGAAGCTTTCTTT.

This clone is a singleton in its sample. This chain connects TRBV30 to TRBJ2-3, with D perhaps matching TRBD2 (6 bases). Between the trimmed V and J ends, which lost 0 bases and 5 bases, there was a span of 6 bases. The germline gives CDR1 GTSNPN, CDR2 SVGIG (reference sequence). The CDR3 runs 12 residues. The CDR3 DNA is TGTGCCTGGAGTGTAGCGGGAGATACGCAGTATTTT. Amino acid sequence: CAWSVAGDTQYF. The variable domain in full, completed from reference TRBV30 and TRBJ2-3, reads SQTIHQWPATLVQPVGSPLSLECTVEGTSNPNLYWYRQAAGRGLQLLFYSVGIGQISSEVPQNLSASRPQDRQFILSSKKLLLSDSGFYLCAWSVAGDTQYFGPGTRLTVL.

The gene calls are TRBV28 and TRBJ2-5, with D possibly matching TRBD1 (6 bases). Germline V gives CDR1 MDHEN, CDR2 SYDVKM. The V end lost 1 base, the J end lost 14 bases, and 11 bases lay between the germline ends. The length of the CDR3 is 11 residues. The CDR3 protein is CASSLSGQTYF. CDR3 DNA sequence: TGTGCCAGCAGTTTATCGGGACAAACCTACTTC.

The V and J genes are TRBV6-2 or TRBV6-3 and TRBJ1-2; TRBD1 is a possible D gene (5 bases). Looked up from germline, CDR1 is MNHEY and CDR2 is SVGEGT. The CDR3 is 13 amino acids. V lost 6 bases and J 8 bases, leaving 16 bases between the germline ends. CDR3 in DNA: TGTGCCAGCAGCCCCGACAGTACTGCGGGCTACACCTTC. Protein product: CASSPDSTAGYTF.

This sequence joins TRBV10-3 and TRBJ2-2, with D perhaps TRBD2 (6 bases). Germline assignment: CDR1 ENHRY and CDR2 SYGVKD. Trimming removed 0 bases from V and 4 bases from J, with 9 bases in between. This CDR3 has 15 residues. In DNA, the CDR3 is TGTGCCATCAGTGAGTCCATGGGAGGCACCGGGGAGCTGTTTTTT. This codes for CAISESMGGTGELFF.